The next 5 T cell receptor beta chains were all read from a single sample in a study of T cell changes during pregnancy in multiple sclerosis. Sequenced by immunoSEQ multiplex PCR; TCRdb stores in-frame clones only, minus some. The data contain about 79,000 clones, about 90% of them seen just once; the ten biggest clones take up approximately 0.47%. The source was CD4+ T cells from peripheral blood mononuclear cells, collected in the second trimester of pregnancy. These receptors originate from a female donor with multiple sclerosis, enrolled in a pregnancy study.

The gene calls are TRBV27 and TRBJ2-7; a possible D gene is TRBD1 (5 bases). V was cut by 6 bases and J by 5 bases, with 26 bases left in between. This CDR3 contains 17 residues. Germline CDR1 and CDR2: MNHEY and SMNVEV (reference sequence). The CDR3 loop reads CASSPLLFSGKYDEQYF. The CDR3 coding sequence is TGTGCCAGCAGCCCTCTCCTGTTTTCAGGGAAATACGACGAGCAGTACTTC.

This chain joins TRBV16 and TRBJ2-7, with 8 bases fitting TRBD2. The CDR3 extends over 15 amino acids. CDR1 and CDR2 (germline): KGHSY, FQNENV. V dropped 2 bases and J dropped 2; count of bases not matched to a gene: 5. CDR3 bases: TGTGCCAGCAGCCAAACCGGACTAGCCACCTACGAGCAGTACTTC. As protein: CASSQTGLATYEQYF.

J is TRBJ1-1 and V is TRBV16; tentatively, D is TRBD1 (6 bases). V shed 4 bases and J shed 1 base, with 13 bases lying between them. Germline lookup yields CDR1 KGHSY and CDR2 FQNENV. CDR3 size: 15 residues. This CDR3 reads CASSPSWTANTEAFF. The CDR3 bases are TGTGCCAGCAGCCCGTCCTGGACAGCGAACACTGAAGCTTTCTTT. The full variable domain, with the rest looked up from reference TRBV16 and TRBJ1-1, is GEEVAQTPKHLVRGEGQKAKLYCAPIKGHSYVFWYQQVLKNEFKFLISFQNENVFDETGMPKERFSAKCLPNSPCSLEIQATKLEDSAVYFCASSPSWTANTEAFFGQGTRLTVV.

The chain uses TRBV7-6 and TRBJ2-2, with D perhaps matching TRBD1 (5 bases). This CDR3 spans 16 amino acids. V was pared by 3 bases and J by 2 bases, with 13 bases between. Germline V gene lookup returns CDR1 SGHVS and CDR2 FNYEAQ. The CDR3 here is CASSFLQGQNTGELFF. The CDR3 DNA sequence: TGTGCCAGCAGCTTCCTGCAGGGTCAAAACACCGGGGAGCTGTTTTTT.

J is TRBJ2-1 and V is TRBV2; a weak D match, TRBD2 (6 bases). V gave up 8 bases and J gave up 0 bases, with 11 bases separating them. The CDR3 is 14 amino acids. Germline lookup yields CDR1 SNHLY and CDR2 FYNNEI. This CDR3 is CASAGGDSYNEQFF. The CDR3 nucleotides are TGTGCCAGCGCTGGCGGGGACTCCTACAATGAGCAGTTCTTC.